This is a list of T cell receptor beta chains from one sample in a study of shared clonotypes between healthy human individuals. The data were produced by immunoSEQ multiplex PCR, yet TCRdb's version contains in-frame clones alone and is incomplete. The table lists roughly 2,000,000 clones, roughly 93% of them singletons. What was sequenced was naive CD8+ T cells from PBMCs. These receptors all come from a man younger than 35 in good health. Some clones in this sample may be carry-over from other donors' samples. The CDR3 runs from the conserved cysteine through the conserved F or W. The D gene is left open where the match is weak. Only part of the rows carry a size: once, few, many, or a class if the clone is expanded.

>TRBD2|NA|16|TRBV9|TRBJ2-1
TGTGCCAGCAGCGTAGCCCCGGGACTAGCGGGTCATCCGGAGTTCTTC
CASSVAPGLAGHPEFF
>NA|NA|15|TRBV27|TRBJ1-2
TGTGCCAGCAGTTTATCTTTTGGTAATTCGTTGGGCTACACCTTC
CASSLSFGNSLGYTF
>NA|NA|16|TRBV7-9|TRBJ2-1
TGTGCCAGCAGCTTAGTGGACCCTCGAAGCTACAATGAGCAGTTCTTC
CASSLVDPRSYNEQFF
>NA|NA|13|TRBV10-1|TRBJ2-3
TGCGCCAGCAGTGTGGGCAGGGATAGGCCGCAGTATTTT
CASSVGRDRPQYF
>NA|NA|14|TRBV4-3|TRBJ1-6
TGCGCCAGCAGCCCCCGCGGGAGGAATTCACCCCTCCACTTT
CASSPRGRNSPLHF
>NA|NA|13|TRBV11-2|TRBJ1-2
TGTGCCAGCAGCCCAGGGGCTATAAGTGGCTACACCTTC
CASSPGAISGYTF
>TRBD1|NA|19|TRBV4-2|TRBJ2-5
TGTGCCAGCAGCCAAGATACATTCTTCGGGACAGGAAAACAAGAGACCCAGTACTTC
CASSQDTFFGTGKQETQYF
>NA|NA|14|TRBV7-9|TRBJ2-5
TGTGCCAGCAGCCCCGTGGGGAGTCGAGAGACCCAGTACTTC
CASSPVGSRETQYF
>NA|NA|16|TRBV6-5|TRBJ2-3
TGTGCCAGCAGTTACTCTGCGGGACCTAGGGGAGATACGCAGTATTTT
CASSYSAGPRGDTQYF
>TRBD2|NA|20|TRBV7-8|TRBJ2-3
TGTGCCAGCAGCTTAGAACTAGCGGGAGGGCCAGTGAATTGGACAGATACGCAGTATTTT
CASSLELAGGPVNWTDTQYF
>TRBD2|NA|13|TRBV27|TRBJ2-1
TGTGCCAGCAGGACTAGCGGCTACAATGAGCAGTTCTTC
CASRTSGYNEQFF
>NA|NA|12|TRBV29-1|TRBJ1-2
TGCAGCGCCCGGACAAGCAACTATGGCTACACCTTC
CSARTSNYGYTF
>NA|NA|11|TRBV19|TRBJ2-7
TGTGCCAGTAGTTCCCATGACGAGCAGTACTTC
CASSSHDEQYF
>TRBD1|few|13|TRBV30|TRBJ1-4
TGTGCCGGAACGGGACAGTCTCGGGAAAAACTGTTTTTT
CAGTGQSREKLFF
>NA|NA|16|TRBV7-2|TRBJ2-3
TGTGCCAGCAGCTCCCCCCCAGAGTATTTCGCAGATACGCAGTATTTT
CASSSPPEYFADTQYF
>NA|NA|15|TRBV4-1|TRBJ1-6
TGCGCCAGCAGCCAAGAAGGGAGGCTGGGTTCACCCCTCCACTTT
CASSQEGRLGSPLHF
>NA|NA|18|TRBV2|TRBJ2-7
TGTGCCAGCAGTGGCCCGGAGAGGGTGGTGGTGCCGTTCTACGAGCAGTACTTC
CASSGPERVVVPFYEQYF
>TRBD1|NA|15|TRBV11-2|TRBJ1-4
TGTGCCAGCAGCTTAGTTCCAGGGGGGGATGAAAAACTGTTTTTT
CASSLVPGGDEKLFF
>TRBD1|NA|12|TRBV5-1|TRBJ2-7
TGCGCCAGCAGCCTGGACAGGCACGAGCAGTACTTC
CASSLDRHEQYF
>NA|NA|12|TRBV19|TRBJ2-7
TGTGCCAGTAGTAGCACAGGCTACGAGCAGTACTTC
CASSSTGYEQYF
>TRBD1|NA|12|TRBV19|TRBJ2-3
TGTGCCAGTAAGGACAGGACAGATACGCAGTATTTT
CASKDRTDTQYF
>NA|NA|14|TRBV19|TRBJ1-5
TGTGCCAGTAGTATGAGGGGCAGCAATCAGCCCCAGCATTTT
CASSMRGSNQPQHF
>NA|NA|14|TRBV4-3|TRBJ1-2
TGCGCCAGCAGCCCCCTCGGGTCCGACTATGGCTACACCTTC
CASSPLGSDYGYTF
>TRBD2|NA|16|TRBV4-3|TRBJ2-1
TGCGCCAGCAGCCAAACTAGCGGGCCATCCTACAATGAGCAGTTCTTC
CASSQTSGPSYNEQFF